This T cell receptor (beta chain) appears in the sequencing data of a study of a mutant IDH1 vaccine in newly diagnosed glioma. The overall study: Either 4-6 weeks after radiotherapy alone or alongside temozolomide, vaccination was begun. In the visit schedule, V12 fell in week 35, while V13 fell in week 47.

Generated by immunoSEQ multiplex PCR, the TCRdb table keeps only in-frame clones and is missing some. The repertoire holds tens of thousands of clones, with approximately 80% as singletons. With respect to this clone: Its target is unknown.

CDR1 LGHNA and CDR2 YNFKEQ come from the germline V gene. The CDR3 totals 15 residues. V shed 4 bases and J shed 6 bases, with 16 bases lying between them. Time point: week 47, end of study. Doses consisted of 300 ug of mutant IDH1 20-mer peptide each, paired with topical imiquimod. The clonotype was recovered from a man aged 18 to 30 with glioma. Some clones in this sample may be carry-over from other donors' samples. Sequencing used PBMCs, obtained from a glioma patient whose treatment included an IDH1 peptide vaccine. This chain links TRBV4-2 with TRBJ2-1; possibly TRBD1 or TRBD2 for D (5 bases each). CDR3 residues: CASSPWDLKGNEQFF. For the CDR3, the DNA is TGTGCCAGCAGCCCCTGGGACCTGAAAGGCAATGAGCAGTTCTTC.